This passage covers 30 T cell receptor beta chains from one sample sequenced in a study of T cells after yellow fever vaccination. TCRdb re-called the 5' RACE reads with MiXCR, one entry per CDR3 protein. The table includes a few hundred thousand distinct CDR3 sequences, over 4% detected once. The sample was PBMCs, taken 5 days after the yellow fever booster vaccination. The receptors come from a young man who received the YFV17D yellow fever vaccine.

The sample holds a few counts of this clonotype. The chain's CDR3 is CASSPPRTGVVEQYF. The CDR3 coding sequence is TGTGCCAGCTCACCACCAAGGACAGGGGTAGTCGAGCAGTACTTC. The V and J genes are TRBV18 and TRBJ2-7; 9 bases match TRBD1. The germline CDR1 and CDR2 sequences are KGHSH and LQKENI. The CDR3 runs 15 residues. J was trimmed by 6 bases and V by 0 bases; bases with no gene match: 6.

This clonotype was detected ten times or more. The chain links TRBV14 to TRBJ2-7, with D hard to call. This CDR3 region has 12 residues. Germline CDR1 and CDR2: SGHDN and FVKESK. Trimming removed 2 bases from V and 1 base from J, with 3 bases in between. CDR3 nucleotides: TGTGCCAGCAGCCAACTGTCCTACGAGCAGTACGTC. Amino acids: CASSQLSYEQYV.

This clonotype occurred a few times. J is TRBJ2-6 and V is TRBV5-6, with D maybe TRBD2 (6 bases). The V and J ends lost 1 base and 4 bases respectively, with 12 bases between them. Germline CDR1 and CDR2: SGHDT and YYEEEE. The CDR3 is 16 amino acids. CDR3 coding DNA: TGTGCCAGCAGCTTGACGGGGGTGGGCGGGGCCAACGTCCTGACTTTC. The encoded protein is CASSLTGVGGANVLTF.

This clonotype was counted a few times. The genes are TRBV2 and TRBJ1-6; 10 positions match TRBD1. V shed 4 bases and J 4 bases; nucleotides not matched to a gene: 4. The CDR3 consists of 16 residues. Germline assignment: CDR1 SNHLY and CDR2 FYNNEI. CDR3 sequence: CASSAGDRGYNSPLHF. CDR3 nucleotides: TGTGCCAGCAGTGCAGGGGACAGGGGTTATAATTCACCCCTCCACTTT.

The table lists this clonotype with a few counts. This chain uses TRBV2 with TRBJ1-1; D is undetermined. The CDR3 sequence is 15 residues long. In germline, CDR1 is SNHLY, CDR2 FYNNEI. Trimming removed 5 bases from V and 0 bases from J, with 13 bases in between. DNA of the CDR3: TGTGCCAGCAGTATCGGCAACCCCATGAACACTGAAGCTTTCTTT. Translation gives CASSIGNPMNTEAFF.

This clonotype was observed many times. The chain joins TRBV11-2 to TRBJ2-3, with D possibly being TRBD1 (6 bases). The germline gives CDR1 SGHAT, CDR2 FQNNGV. CDR3 length: 15 residues. V lost 1 base and J 1 base, leaving 9 bases between the germline ends. In DNA, the CDR3 is TGTGCCAGCAGCTTAGGGGGGACACGCACAGATACGCAGTATTTT. Its translation: CASSLGGTRTDTQYF.

This clonotype was seen more than once but under ten times. V gene TRBV4-3 combines with J gene TRBJ2-2, with D possibly being TRBD1 (5 bases). Germline CDR1 reads LGHNA; CDR2 reads YSLEER. Trimming took 0 bases from V and 6 from J, leaving 14 bases between them. CDR3 length equals 16 residues. CDR3 coding DNA: TGCGCCAGCAGCCAAGATGTTTCAGGGCGGTCCGGGGAGCTGTTTTTT. Encoded protein: CASSQDVSGRSGELFF.

This clonotype has ten or more counts. The chain uses TRBV29-1 and TRBJ2-3, with 8 bases identical to TRBD1. CDR3 length equals 15 residues. J was trimmed by 1 base and V by 2 bases; bases with no gene match: 5. Germline V gene data show CDR1 as SQVTM and CDR2 as ANQGSEA. This chain's CDR3 is CSVESATGGTDTQYF. The CDR3 DNA reads TGCAGCGTTGAATCGGCGACAGGGGGCACAGATACGCAGTATTTT.

This clonotype was counted a few times. The J gene is TRBJ2-2, the V gene TRBV29-1, with D possibly matching TRBD2 (7 bases). V was pared by 4 bases and J by 3 bases, with 12 bases between. The CDR3 extends over 14 amino acids. Germline-derived CDR1 and CDR2 are SQVTM and ANQGSEA. The CDR3 protein is CSVVGGADTGELFF. CDR3 DNA: TGCAGCGTTGTAGGGGGGGCCGACACCGGGGAGCTGTTTTTT.

The V and J genes are TRBV5-1 and TRBJ2-3; TRBD2 is a possible D gene (5 bases). The CDR3 length is 16 residues. Germline CDR1 reads SGHRS; CDR2 reads YFSETQ. CDR3 sequence reads: CATSLRETSSTDTQYF. DNA for the CDR3: TGCGCAACAAGCTTGAGGGAGACGTCTAGCACAGATACGCAGTATTTT.

This sequence joins TRBV7-2 and TRBJ2-3; D unclear. The V gene lost 5 bases and the J gene lost 2 bases, with 8 bases spanning the gap. The CDR3 is 13 amino acids. Germline CDR1 SGHTA, CDR2 FQGNSA. CDR3 nucleotides: TGTGCCAGCAGCACCCAAACCACAGATACGCAGTATTTT. It encodes CASSTQTTDTQYF.

The V call is TRBV4-2, the J call TRBJ2-5; D is perhaps TRBD1 (6 bases). The CDR3 runs 14 residues. V lost 1 base and J lost 5, with 11 bases in between. CDR1 and CDR2 from the germline V gene are LGHNA and YNFKEQ. This CDR3 reads CASSQAHQGETQYF. Written as DNA, the CDR3 is TGTGCCAGCAGCCAAGCCCATCAGGGGGAGACCCAGTACTTC.

The V call is TRBV9, the J call TRBJ1-4; 7 positions match TRBD1. Germline assignment: CDR1 SGDLS and CDR2 YYNGEE. With 3 bases clipped from V and 3 bases from J, the junction kept 5 bases outside the gene matches. The CDR3 contains 15 residues. CDR3 amino acids: CASSAGTASNEKLFF. The DNA for the CDR3 is TGTGCCAGCAGCGCCGGGACAGCCTCTAATGAAAAACTGTTTTTT.

This clonotype was observed at least ten times. V usage is TRBV5-6 and J usage is TRBJ2-3; D tentatively fits TRBD1 or TRBD2 (6 bases each). Deletions cut 7 bases from V and 6 bases from J, with 15 bases between. The germline gives CDR1 SGHDT, CDR2 YYEEEE. The CDR3 consists of 13 residues. The CDR3: CASGFSGADTQYF. As DNA, the CDR3 is TGTGCCAGCGGATTCTCGGGGGCGGATACGCAGTATTTT. Complete variable domain (other parts from reference TRBV5-6 and TRBJ2-3): DAGVTQSPTHLIKTRGQQVTLRCSPKSGHDTVSWYQQALGQGPQFIFQYYEEEERQRGNFPDRFSGHQFPNYSSELNVNALLLGDSALYLCASGFSGADTQYFGPGTRLTVL.

This clonotype was seen just once. Because the CDR3 is missing its conserved closing phenylalanine or tryptophan, this is likely a read error. This chain's CDR3 is CASSQAGADTQYL. CDR3 nucleotide sequence: TGTGCCAGCAGCCAAGCCGGGGCAGATACGCAGTATCTT. This rearrangement joins TRBV14 to TRBJ2-3; maybe TRBD2 (5 bases). Trimming left V 1 base short and J 4 bases short, with 6 bases between. There are 13 residues in the CDR3. In germline, CDR1 is SGHDN, CDR2 FVKESK.

V is TRBV7-3 and J is TRBJ2-6, with no clear D. The germline V gene encodes CDR1 SGHTA and CDR2 FQGTGA. Deletions cut 2 bases from V and 0 bases from J, with 11 bases between. This CDR3 has 17 amino acids. The CDR3 DNA follows: TGTGCCAGCAGCTTATTTAGGCTGGGCTCTGGGGCCAACGTCCTGACTTTC. It is translated as CASSLFRLGSGANVLTF. Full variable domain (rest looked up from reference TRBV7-3 and TRBJ2-6): GAGVSQTPSNKVTEKGKYVELRCDPISGHTALYWYRQSLGQGPEFLIYFQGTGAADDSGLPNDRFFAVRPEGSVSTLKIQRTERGDSAVYLCASSLFRLGSGANVLTFGAGSRLTVL.

This clonotype was seen more than once but under ten times. J is TRBJ2-2 and V is TRBV2, with unresolved D. The V end was cut by 4 bases, the J end by 0 bases, with 9 bases between. Germline V gene lookup returns CDR1 SNHLY and CDR2 FYNNEI. This CDR3 is built from 15 residues. CDR3: CASSARHSNTGELFF. CDR3 bases: TGTGCCAGCAGTGCAAGACACTCGAACACCGGGGAGCTGTTTTTT.

This chain uses TRBV12-3 or TRBV12-4 with TRBJ1-3, with 9 positions matching TRBD1. This CDR3 has 15 residues. Trimming at V came to 6 bases and at J to 3 bases, leaving 6 bases not matched to a gene. The CDR3 region is CASRPTGGLGNTIYF. The CDR3 nucleotides read TGTGCCAGCAGGCCAACAGGGGGCCTTGGAAACACCATATATTTT.

The chain has TRBV6-2 or TRBV6-3 and TRBJ1-1, with D tentatively TRBD1 (5 bases). Trimming took 10 bases from V and 5 from J, leaving 14 bases between them. Germline V CDR1 and CDR2: MNHEY, SVGEGT. CDR3 length equals 12 residues. DNA for the CDR3: TGTGCCACCTGGGACGTGTGGACTGAAGCTTTCTTT. This translates into CATWDVWTEAFF.

V is TRBV20-1 and J is TRBJ2-2; perhaps TRBD2 as D (5 bases). The CDR3 loop spans 15 amino acids. The germline V gene encodes CDR1 DFQATT and CDR2 SNEGSKA (reference sequence). The V and J ends lost 7 bases and 3 bases respectively, with 18 bases between them. CDR3 sequence: CSGIDPEEDTGELFF. Written as DNA, the CDR3 is TGCAGTGGGATTGACCCGGAGGAGGACACCGGGGAGCTGTTTTTT.

In its sample, this clonotype was seen many times. Its ends do not fully match the called genes, so a read error is possible. The chain recombines TRBV5-1 with TRBJ2-5; D ambiguous. This CDR3 comprises 11 residues. Germline loops: CDR1 SGHRS, CDR2 YFSETQ. This CDR3 reads CASSAQETQYF. CDR3 sequence (DNA): TGTGCCAGCAGCGCGCAAGAGACCCAGTACTTC.

This clonotype was seen a handful of times. The J gene is TRBJ1-1, the V gene TRBV25-1; weak D call: TRBD1 (5 bases). The V gene's germline CDR1 is MGHDK and CDR2 SYGVNS. Trimming took off 7 bases at V and 3 bases at J, with 18 bases between the two ends. The CDR3 spans 15 residues. The CDR3 DNA sequence: TGTGCCAGCACATCCGCTAGGCGGGGGGACACTGAAGCTTTCTTT. Its translation: CASTSARRGDTEAFF. The full variable domain, rest sourced from reference TRBV25-1 and TRBJ1-1, is EADIYQTPRYLVIGTGKKITLECSQTMGHDKMYWYQQDPGMELHLIHYSYGVNSTEKGDLSSESTVSRIRTEHFPLTLESARPSHTSQYLCASTSARRGDTEAFFGQGTRLTVV.

Ten or more counts support this clonotype. This rearrangement joins TRBV2 to TRBJ2-7; the match to TRBD1 covers 7 bases. With 5 bases clipped from V and 2 bases from J, the junction kept 3 bases outside the gene matches. This CDR3 region has 13 residues. The germline V gene has CDR1 SNHLY and CDR2 FYNNEI. The CDR3 loop is CASSLQGPYEQYF. CDR3 nucleotide sequence: TGTGCCAGCAGTTTACAGGGGCCCTACGAGCAGTACTTC. The full variable domain, in which reference TRBV2 and TRBJ2-7 provide the parts outside the CDR3, is EPEVTQTPSHQVTQMGQEVILRCVPISNHLYFYWYRQILGQKVEFLVSFYNNEISEKSEIFDDQFSVERPDGSNFTLKIRSTKLEDSAMYFCASSLQGPYEQYFGPGTRLTVT.

This clonotype appeared many times. The chain has TRBV29-1 and TRBJ2-3; D is undetermined. The CDR3 sequence is 14 residues long. Germline V lookup: CDR1 SQVTM, CDR2 ANQGSEA. V was cut by 4 bases and J by 0 bases, with 11 bases left in between. CDR3 bases: TGCAGCGTTGTAATTCCCAGGAGCACAGATACGCAGTATTTT. Translated: CSVVIPRSTDTQYF.

In this sample, this clonotype turned up many times. The gene calls are TRBV10-3 and TRBJ2-7, with D possibly matching TRBD2 (6 bases). V lost 6 bases and J lost 0, with 9 bases in between. Per the germline V gene, CDR1 is ENHRY and CDR2 is SYGVKD. The CDR3 totals 13 residues. This CDR3 is CAIRTGSSYEQYF. CDR3 nucleotide sequence: TGTGCCATCAGGACCGGGAGCTCCTACGAGCAGTACTTC.

The chain links TRBV7-2 to TRBJ1-5; no reliable D call. V lost 4 bases, J lost 2 bases, and 9 bases lay in between. CDR1 is SGHTA, CDR2 FQGNSA, per germline. The CDR3 runs to 14 residues. The chain's CDR3 is CASSSFEGNQPQHF. CDR3 nucleotide sequence: TGTGCCAGCAGCTCATTTGAAGGCAATCAGCCCCAGCATTTT.

V is TRBV30 and J is TRBJ1-6; 12 bases line up with TRBD1. CDR1 is GTSNPN and CDR2 is SVGIG in the germline V gene (reference sequence). This CDR3 is 18 amino acids long. V was pared by 0 bases and J by 7 bases, with 10 bases of the junction left unmatched. This chain's CDR3 is CAWSVSGTGGVRNSPLHF. CDR3 DNA sequence: TGTGCCTGGAGTGTATCCGGGACAGGGGGCGTCCGAAATTCACCCCTCCACTTT.

This clonotype appeared a few times. The chain has TRBV12-3 or TRBV12-4 and TRBJ1-4; D possibly corresponds to TRBD1 (5 bases). This CDR3 has 15 residues. V was shortened by 6 bases and J by 5 bases, with 16 bases between the two germline ends. This CDR3 is CASSTTGTVNEKLFF. The DNA of the CDR3 is TGTGCCAGCAGCACAACCGGGACGGTAAATGAAAAACTGTTTTTT.

This clonotype was found many times. V gene TRBV24-1 combines with J gene TRBJ2-1; perhaps TRBD2 as D (6 bases). The CDR3 spans 15 residues. V gave up 4 bases and J gave up 3 bases, with 12 bases separating them. The V gene's germline CDR1 is KGHDR and CDR2 SFDVKD. The chain's CDR3 is CATSEVGGIYNEQFF. The CDR3 region has the DNA TGTGCCACCAGTGAAGTTGGGGGGATCTACAATGAGCAGTTCTTC.

This clonotype turned up a few times. V usage is TRBV5-1 and J usage is TRBJ2-5, with D possibly TRBD2 on 6 matching bases. The CDR3 totals 16 residues. Trimming pared 1 base from V and 3 bases from J, leaving 16 bases between. Germline-derived CDR1 and CDR2 are SGHRS and YFSETQ. The DNA of the CDR3 is TGCGCCAGCAGCTTGAAGCCAGGGAGGTTGGAAGAGACCCAGTACTTC. It translates to CASSLKPGRLEETQYF.